This is a list of T cell receptor beta chains from one sample in a study of beta chain features in type 1 diabetes. Assay: immunoSEQ multiplex PCR; the TCRdb copy retains only in-frame clones and omits some. The sample shows about 400,000 clones, roughly 12% of them seen only once. Input material: naive CD4+ T cells from blood. All receptors come from a woman aged 18-29 years with type 1 diabetes. The CDR3 runs from the conserved cysteine through the conserved F or W. The D gene is left open where the match is weak. Clone sizes are given selectively: once, few, many, or a class where the clone is expanded.

TRBJ1-1 . TRBV30 . CAWKRVLNTEAFF TGTGCCTGGAAGAGGGTTCTGAACACTGAAGCTTTCTTT
TRBJ2-2 . TRBV11-2 TRBD1 CASSSTGRNTGELFF TGTGCCAGCAGCTCGACAGGGAGGAACACCGGGGAGCTGTTTTTT
TRBJ1-2 . TRBV30 TRBD1 CAWSMTGQGYGYTF TGTGCCTGGAGTATGACAGGACAGGGTTATGGCTACACCTTC
TRBJ1-2 . TRBV7-9 TRBD1 CASSLEGDRAAYGYTF TGTGCCAGCAGCTTAGAGGGAGACAGGGCTGCCTATGGCTACACCTTC
TRBJ2-5 few TRBV12-5 TRBD1 CASGLETGQETQYF TGTGCTAGTGGTTTGGAGACAGGGCAAGAGACCCAGTACTTC
TRBJ2-5 . TRBV6-5 TRBD2 CASSYSSLAGSGTQYF TGTGCCAGCAGTTACTCGTCACTAGCGGGGTCGGGGACCCAGTACTTC
TRBJ1-1 . TRBV18 . CASSADLESEAFF TGTGCCAGCTCGGCAGACCTGGAGTCAGAAGCTTTCTTT
TRBJ1-1 few TRBV30 . CAWGQQNTEAFF TGTGCCTGGGGACAGCAGAACACTGAAGCTTTCTTT
TRBJ2-2 . TRBV19 . CASSLANLNTGELFF TGTGCCAGTTCCTTAGCGAACCTGAACACCGGGGAGCTGTTTTTT
TRBJ2-6 . TRBV29-1 . CSVEGGANVLTF TGCAGCGTGGAGGGGGGGGCCAACGTCCTGACTTTC